A few counts support the clone carrying this T cell receptor beta chain. This record belongs to a study of blood T cell repertoires in COVID-19. In the study overall: Samples of COVID-19 (acute and convalescent) were obtained from the United States, Italy and Spain.

This table comes from immunoSEQ multiplex PCR, and its TCRdb copy is limited to in-frame clones, with some not included. The table shows a few hundred thousand clones, with approximately 90% occurring only once. Cohorts were determined from participant-reported clinical history. The sample consisted of PBMCs or T cells enriched from blood (not recorded which). The sequence derives from a woman aged 18 to 35 who had recovered from COVID-19.

The chain's CDR3 is CASSLSGGSYNEQFF. The CDR3 nucleotides are TGCGCCAGCAGCTTGAGCGGGGGCTCCTACAATGAGCAGTTCTTC. The chain is built from TRBV5-1 and TRBJ2-1; TRBD2 matches 8 bases. V shed 1 base, J shed 0 bases, and the junction held 0 bases outside the gene matches. The CDR3 is made up of 15 amino acids. The germline V gene has CDR1 SGHRS and CDR2 YFSETQ.